This T cell receptor beta chain stems from a study of T cell changes during pregnancy in multiple sclerosis. The V and J ends lost 4 bases and 6 bases respectively, with 15 bases between them. The CDR3 is 14 amino acids. The V gene's germline CDR1 is SGHTA and CDR2 FQGNSA. Sequenced by immunoSEQ multiplex PCR; TCRdb stores in-frame clones only, minus some. The sample yields more than 65,000 clones, about nine tenths seen once. The sequencing used peripheral blood, collected in the first trimester of pregnancy. The receptor's source is a female donor with multiple sclerosis, enrolled in a pregnancy study. The chain carries TRBV7-2 and TRBJ1-1, with D possibly TRBD1 on 6 matching bases. The CDR3: CASSSYREGAEAFF. The CDR3 region has the DNA TGTGCCAGCAGCTCCTACAGGGAAGGCGCTGAAGCTTTCTTT.